A single sample is the source of the 8 T cell receptor beta chains below, sequenced in a study of memory B cells and T cells in multiple sclerosis. After stimulus-free culture, autoproliferating CFSE-dim and non-proliferating CFSE-high T cells were sequenced separately. Cultures began with 5x10^7 CFSE-labeled PBMCs, unstimulated for 7 to 8 days, with replicate wells pooled. Their recognized antigens are unknown. Measured with immunoSEQ multiplex PCR; TCRdb has only the in-frame clones, and not every one. The data contain under 50,000 clones, approximately 80% of them seen just once; the ten biggest clones take up 1.1%. The sequenced material came from PBMCs from blood kept in culture. All receptors come from a human donor with multiple sclerosis.

The V gene is TRBV18, the J gene TRBJ2-1; possibly TRBD1 for D (6 bases). Trimming took 2 bases from V and 3 from J, leaving 11 bases between them. Germline V gene data show CDR1 as KGHSH and CDR2 as LQKENI. The length of the CDR3 is 15 residues. The CDR3 region is CASSPRTANYNEQFF. The DNA of the CDR3 is TGTGCCAGCTCACCAAGGACAGCGAACTACAATGAGCAGTTCTTC.

This rearrangement joins TRBV6-5 to TRBJ1-4, with D maybe TRBD1 (5 bases). V gave up 6 bases and J gave up 5 bases, with 16 bases separating them. CDR1 and CDR2 from the germline V gene are MNHEY and SVGAGI. CDR3 length: 15 residues. The CDR3 here is CASSRGTALNEKLFF. The CDR3 DNA reads TGTGCCAGCAGCCGCGGGACCGCCTTAAATGAAAAACTGTTTTTT.

The table lists this clone with a few counts. The chain employs TRBV7-9 and TRBJ2-1; D gene uncertain. From germline, CDR1 is SEHNR and CDR2 FQNEAQ (reference sequence). The V and J ends lost 5 bases and 0 bases respectively, with 8 bases between them. CDR3 length: 14 residues. CDR3 coding DNA: TGTGCCAGCAGCCCACTTTACTCCTACAATGAGCAGTTCTTC. Its protein product is CASSPLYSYNEQFF.

This rearrangement joins TRBV5-5 to TRBJ2-1; D remains unclear. The germline V gene has CDR1 SGHKS and CDR2 YYEKEE (reference sequence). The CDR3 covers 13 residues. V shed 4 bases and J shed 7 bases, with 12 bases lying between them. CDR3 sequence: CASSPTDLNEQFF. CDR3 bases: TGTGCCAGCAGCCCCACGGACCTTAATGAGCAGTTCTTC.

The chain links TRBV2 to TRBJ1-5; 8 positions agree with TRBD1. The germline CDR1 and CDR2 sequences are SNHLY and FYNNEI. The V segment lost 6 bases and the J segment 2 bases; nucleotides outside the gene matches: 3. This CDR3 is 14 amino acids long. The CDR3 loop is CASSPDRGNQPQHF. The CDR3 DNA reads as TGTGCCAGCAGCCCGGACAGGGGCAATCAGCCCCAGCATTTT.

V and J are TRBV7-8 and TRBJ1-5; D is uncertain. Germline values: CDR1 SGHVS, CDR2 FQNEAQ. The CDR3 covers 14 residues. The germline V and J ends were trimmed by 3 bases and 5 bases, with 11 bases remaining between them. CDR3 sequence reads: CASSLSGRDQPQHF. As DNA, the CDR3 is TGTGCCAGCAGCTTGTCAGGCCGAGATCAGCCCCAGCATTTT.

Note on this clone: One end of the junction does not line up with germline, which may come from a read error. J is TRBJ1-1 and V is TRBV19; D unresolved. Germline CDR1 reads LNHDA; CDR2 reads SQIVND (reference sequence). This CDR3 spans 13 amino acids. The CDR3 is CASSINPTSDLYF. CDR3 nucleotide sequence: TGTGCCAGTAGTATAAACCCGACCTCCGATCTTTACTTT.

This chain uses TRBV14 with TRBJ1-2; D perhaps matches TRBD1 (5 bases). V was pared by 1 base and J by 8 bases, with 8 bases between. CDR1 is SGHDN and CDR2 is FVKESK in the germline V gene. There are 12 residues in the CDR3. CDR3 sequence reads: CASSQGQRGYTF. CDR3 sequence (DNA): TGTGCCAGCAGCCAAGGACAGAGGGGCTACACCTTC.